The present T cell receptor beta chain was sequenced within a study of T cell responses to AZD1222 COVID-19 vaccine. Study-level findings and limits: Dominant at 160-218 and 743-854, vaccine-associated CD4 TCRs also spanned spike. Only a handful of AZD1222 recipients were seropositive at baseline. Donors in the cohort were predominantly white British and more often female, and clonal diversity was possibly underestimated.

The repertoire was sequenced with immunoSEQ multiplex PCR; TCRdb's copy has only in-frame clones and lacks some. The table records under 130,000 clones, around 94% of them present only once. As for this clone: Its antigen remains unknown.

V was pared by 3 bases and J by 4 bases, with 12 bases between. CDR3 size: 14 residues. Germline V gene sequence: CDR1 LNHDA, CDR2 SQIVND (reference sequence). The sequence was obtained from an adult in good health. The chain recombines TRBV19 with TRBJ1-2, with D perhaps TRBD1 (6 bases). The sequencing used peripheral blood, collected on day 0 of AZD1222 vaccination. CDR3 protein: CASSMGRGGYGYTF. The CDR3 DNA is TGTGCCAGTAGTATGGGCAGGGGAGGCTATGGCTACACCTTC.